This T cell receptor beta chain was sequenced during a study of blood T cells in healthy people across ages. About the research overall: Per two T cells, about one barcoded beta molecule was captured through template switching.

A sample-barcoded 5' primer and a J-beta primer mix were used in a second PCR of roughly 6 to 11 cycles. TCRdb re-called the 5' RACE reads through MiXCR, storing one row per CDR3 protein. The sample carries around 1,900,000 distinct CDR3 sequences, about two fifths recorded once. Trimming left V 3 bases short and J 7 bases short, with 9 bases between. In germline, CDR1 is ENHRY, CDR2 SYGVKD. The CDR3 contains 12 residues. Sequenced: blood. The receptor's source is a human donor in good health. This sequence joins TRBV10-3 and TRBJ1-2; a weak D match, TRBD1 (5 bases). CDR3 protein: CAISESRAGYTF. The CDR3, as DNA: TGTGCCATCAGTGAATCCAGGGCTGGCTACACCTTC.